The TCR beta chain described here comes from a study of read filtering for tumor transcriptome and immune sequencing. The library was built from about 400 ng RNA with molecular barcoded adaptors for alpha/delta and beta/gamma chains. TCRdb used MiXCR to reprocess the reads, holding one entry per CDR3 protein. The repertoire has some 140,000 distinct CDR3 sequences, around 14% of them found once; the top ten carry around 8.3%. The CDR3 runs to 17 residues. V lost 2 bases and J lost 0, with 18 bases in between. Germline loops: CDR1 SQVTM, CDR2 ANQGSEA. This clonotype was seen ten or more times. This TCR came from a donor at least 40 years old with multiple myeloma. The V and J genes are TRBV29-1 and TRBJ2-3; D unresolved. The sample taken for sequencing was a population of CD138-negative cells sorted from bone marrow. This CDR3 is CSVESPAGLMSTDTQYF. Here the CDR3 DNA reads TGCAGCGTTGAATCCCCAGCCGGGCTGATGAGCACAGATACGCAGTATTTT.